The 32 T cell receptor beta chains reported below all come from one sample, sequenced in a study of tumor-infiltrating lymphocytes in primary liver carcinoma. A constant-region primer primed TCR beta cDNA synthesis from 500 ng of total RNA. Sequencing libraries for TCR beta derived from three nested multiplex PCR rounds that used slightly modified ARM-PCR. The first two PCR rounds, around 10 cycles each, used TRBV1-TRBV30 forward primers and a C-beta reverse primer. TCRdb reprocessed the multiplex PCR reads with MiXCR, giving one entry per CDR3 protein. The data show around 25,000 distinct CDR3 sequences, over 60% seen once. DNA and RNA were both co-extracted from 20-30 mg of bulk tissue that had not been sorted. Material for sequencing was liver tumor tissue from sampling region 5. This sample's subset: tumor region T5, tumor centre. These receptors came from a woman aged 25-40 years with primary liver carcinoma and hepatitis B virus infection.

Points on this clonotype: The conserved phenylalanine or tryptophan is not found at the CDR3 terminus, so this likely reflects a read error. Because the CDR3's place on the DNA is in doubt, the DNA is left out and the CDR3 is given as listed by TCRdb. CDR3 sequence reads: CASSFMGSEQYL. V gene TRBV11-1 combines with J gene TRBJ2-7. Germline V CDR1 and CDR2: SGHAT, FQDESV (reference sequence). From its first to its last residue, the CDR3 has 12 amino acids.

Concerning this clonotype: Mismatch with germline at one junction end may stem from a read error. The J gene is TRBJ1-3, the V gene TRBV10-3; D is unresolved. The CDR3 is 14 residues long. Germline CDR1 is ENHRY and CDR2 is SYGVKD. The CDR3 DNA follows: TGTGCCATCAGTGGGTCAGTTTCTGGAGACACCACATATTTT. This encodes CAISGSVSGDTTYF.

About this clonotype itself: At one boundary the junction diverges from the germline segment, which might be a read error. The V gene is TRBV6-5, the J gene TRBJ1-2, with D possibly TRBD1 on 6 matching bases. The germline V gene encodes CDR1 MNHEY and CDR2 SVGAGI. This CDR3 contains 14 residues. CDR3 nucleotide sequence: TGTGCCAGCAGTTATAACGGACAGTCCAGCGGCTACAGCTTC. Encoded protein: CASSYNGQSSGYSF.

A remark on this clonotype: Likely a read error: the CDR3 ends without its conserved phenylalanine or tryptophan. The chain uses TRBV11-3 and TRBJ2-5; tentatively, D is TRBD2 (6 bases). V lost 5 bases to trimming and J lost 4 bases, with 26 bases between them. The CDR3 contains 18 residues. Per germline, CDR1 SGHNT and CDR2 YENEEA. CDR3 in amino acids: CASSTGDSSQGVLETQYL. The CDR3 DNA reads TGTGCCAGCAGCACGGGGGATTCTAGCCAGGGTGTGCTAGAGACCCAGTACTTA.

The chain recombines TRBV11-2 with TRBJ2-7; 7 bases match TRBD2. The CDR3 runs 13 residues. The germline gives CDR1 SGHAT, CDR2 FQNNGV. The CDR3 here is CASVPPSGYEQYF. As DNA, the CDR3 is TGTGCTAGCGTCCCGCCTAGCGGATACGAGCAGTACTTC.

This clonotype was seen many times. The chain employs TRBV19 and TRBJ2-7; D perhaps matches TRBD2 (6 bases). The germline CDR1 and CDR2 sequences are LNHDA and SQIVND (reference sequence). V was shortened by 9 bases and J by 6 bases, with 15 bases between the two germline ends. CDR3 length equals 12 residues. CDR3 amino acids: CASLGGRGEQYF. As DNA, the CDR3 is TGTGCCAGCCTCGGGGGACGAGGCGAGCAGTACTTC. The full variable domain, its missing parts supplied by reference TRBV19 and TRBJ2-7, is DGGITQSPKYLFRKEGQNVTLSCEQNLNHDAMYWYRQDPGQGLRLIYYSQIVNDFQKGDIAEGYSVSREKKESFPLTVTSAQKNPTAFYLCASLGGRGEQYFGPGTRLTVT.

With regard to this clonotype: One end of the junction does not line up with germline, which may come from a read error. The chain carries TRBV7-9 and TRBJ1-1, with a tentative D call TRBD1 (5 bases). The CDR3 runs to 11 residues. The germline V gene has CDR1 SEHNR and CDR2 FQNEAQ (reference sequence). The CDR3 DNA reads as TGTGCCAGTGGAGAGGGGACTGGAGCTTTCTTT. Translated, it gives CASGEGTGAFF.

The V call is TRBV5-1, the J call TRBJ2-7; D gene unclear. The CDR3 runs 15 residues. V gave up 4 bases and J gave up 4 bases, with 18 bases separating them. Germline CDR1 SGHRS, CDR2 YFSETQ. The CDR3 sequence: CASSPRAHFVYEQYF. CDR3 bases: TGCGCCAGCAGCCCAAGGGCGCACTTCGTTTACGAGCAGTACTTC.

This clonotype was found a few times. Germline and junction disagree at one end, which may indicate a read error. This chain uses TRBV4-3 with TRBJ2-1; D remains unclear. The CDR3 contains 14 residues. Germline CDR1 LGHNA, CDR2 YSLEER. CDR3 residues: CASSHSELVNEQFF. DNA of the CDR3: TGTGCCAGCAGCCATTCAGAGTTGGTCAATGAGCAGTTCTTC.

This clonotype was found once. An end of the junction does not agree with germline; a read error may underlie this. V gene TRBV11-2 combines with J gene TRBJ2-5; no clear D gene. Germline loops: CDR1 SGHAT, CDR2 FQNNGV. The CDR3 is 12 amino acids. The CDR3, as DNA: TGTGCCAGCGGCTTAGATCGTGAGACACAATACTTC. Its translation is CASGLDRETQYF.

Points on this clonotype: The junction differs from germline at one of its ends, possibly a read error. The CDR3 protein is CAGSYGARSYNEQFF. The CDR3 DNA reads as TGTGCCGGCAGCTACGGGGCTCGCTCCTACAATGAGCAGTTCTTC. This chain connects TRBV11-3 to TRBJ2-1; D may match TRBD1 or TRBD2 (5 bases each). Germline CDR1 reads SGHNT; CDR2 reads YENEEA. The CDR3 is made up of 15 amino acids.

Of note for this clonotype: Its ends do not fully match the called genes, so a read error is possible. The rearrangement uses TRBV4-3 and TRBJ2-5; D might be TRBD1 (5 bases). The CDR3 sequence is 15 residues long. Looked up from germline, CDR1 is LGHNA and CDR2 is YSLEER. CDR3 protein: CSRSQGTPWQETEYF. In DNA, the CDR3 is TGCTCCAGGAGCCAGGGTACTCCGTGGCAAGAGACCGAATACTTC.

The rearrangement joins TRBV28 to TRBJ2-3, with a weak D call TRBD2 (6 bases). The germline CDR1 and CDR2 sequences are MDHEN and SYDVKM. The CDR3 extends over 17 amino acids. V shed 6 bases and J shed 11 bases, with 30 bases lying between them. CDR3 protein: CASRGRYGTPEAGMQYF. The CDR3 DNA reads as TGTGCCAGCAGAGGACGGTACGGGACTCCCGAGGCAGGTATGCAGTATTTT. The full variable domain, with the rest looked up from reference TRBV28 and TRBJ2-3, is DVKVTQSSRYLVKRTGEKVFLECVQDMDHENMFWYRQDPGLGLRLIYFSYDVKMKEKGDIPEGYSVSREKKERFSLILESASTNQTSMYLCASRGRYGTPEAGMQYFGPGTRLTVL.

Details on this clonotype: A much larger clonotype is one base distant, so this may be a read error. The genes are TRBV29-1 and TRBJ1-5; maybe TRBD1 (6 bases). This CDR3 has 13 residues. In germline, CDR1 is SQVTM, CDR2 ANQGSEA. V lost 5 bases and J lost 3, with 11 bases in between. CDR3 nucleotide sequence: TGCAGCGTTCGGGACAATCACAATCAGCCCCAGCATTTT. This codes for CSVRDNHNQPQHF.

The chain joins TRBV12-3 or TRBV12-4 to TRBJ2-5; a weak D match, TRBD2 (6 bases). V lost 6 bases and J 6 bases, leaving 20 bases between the germline ends. The CDR3 loop spans 15 amino acids. The CDR3, as DNA: TGTGCCAGCAGAACCTACCACGGGAGCGAAAAGACCCAGTACTTC. Amino acid sequence: CASRTYHGSEKTQYF.

The rearrangement links TRBV5-6 to TRBJ2-6; the D is unclear. The length of the CDR3 is 17 residues. Trimming shortened V by 4 bases and J by 0 bases, and 14 bases separated the two germline ends. Germline V lookup: CDR1 SGHDT, CDR2 YYEEEE. The CDR3 DNA follows: TGTGCCAGCAGCCTGGGCAGCAGCTTCTCTGGGGCCAACGTCCTGACTTTC. It is translated as CASSLGSSFSGANVLTF.

About this clonotype: As the CDR3 is not closed by the conserved phenylalanine or tryptophan, this likely results from a read error. V and J are TRBV4-3 and TRBJ2-1; maybe TRBD2 (6 bases). The CDR3 is 16 residues long. Germline CDR1 LGHNA, CDR2 YSLEER. The CDR3 sequence: CGSSQDAGSSYKEQFL. CDR3 sequence (DNA): TGCGGCAGCAGCCAAGATGCGGGAAGCTCCTACAAAGAGCAGTTCTTA.

Remarks on this clonotype: Relative to the germline gene, one junction end is altered; a read error may explain this. This rearrangement joins TRBV11-2 to TRBJ2-7; 7 nucleotides agree with TRBD2. The CDR3 covers 14 residues. Germline V gene lookup returns CDR1 SGHAT and CDR2 FQNNGV. In DNA form, the CDR3 reads TGTGCGAGCAGCCCGCCGGGACTACATTACGAGCAGTGCTTC. Translating gives CASSPPGLHYEQCF. Complete variable domain (other parts from reference TRBV11-2 and TRBJ2-7): EAGVAQSPRYKIIEKRQSVAFWCNPISGHATLYWYQQILGQGPKLLIQFQNNGVVDDSQLPKDRFSAERLKGVDSTLKIQPAKLEDSAVYLCASSPPGLHYEQCFGPGTRLTVT.

This clonotype has only one observation. Compared with germline, one end of the junction differs, possibly owing to a read error. The chain carries TRBV7-9 and TRBJ2-1, with TRBD2 matching over 11 bases. CDR3 length: 16 residues. Germline V gene sequence: CDR1 SEHNR, CDR2 FQNEAQ (reference sequence). CDR3 loop: CTSILGTSGARNEQFF. CDR3 DNA sequence: TGTACCAGCATCTTAGGGACTAGCGGAGCTAGGAATGAGCAGTTCTTC.

The table lists this clonotype with many counts. The CDR3 coding sequence is TGTGCCAGCAGCTTAGCCCAAGCGAGAGGGCCACATGATACGCAGTATTTT. Protein product: CASSLAQARGPHDTQYF. The V and J genes are TRBV7-8 and TRBJ2-3; D might be TRBD2 (5 bases). The CDR3 sequence is 17 residues long. V gave up 0 bases and J gave up 6 bases, with 19 bases separating them. Germline assignment: CDR1 SGHVS and CDR2 FQNEAQ.

The table lists this clonotype with many counts. The V call is TRBV28, the J call TRBJ2-2; 8 bases are a match to TRBD1. V lost 11 bases to trimming and J lost 4 bases; unmatched junction nucleotides: 6. This CDR3 spans 13 amino acids. Germline V gives CDR1 MDHEN, CDR2 SYDVKM. The CDR3 region has the DNA TGTGCCTGCGGGACAGGTCCCACCGGGGAGCTGTTTTTT. Translation gives CACGTGPTGELFF. The full variable domain, rest sourced from reference TRBV28 and TRBJ2-2, is DVKVTQSSRYLVKRTGEKVFLECVQDMDHENMFWYRQDPGLGLRLIYFSYDVKMKEKGDIPEGYSVSREKKERFSLILESASTNQTSMYLCACGTGPTGELFFGEGSRLTVL.

The V call is TRBV11-2, the J call TRBJ2-2, with D possibly being TRBD1 (5 bases). The V end was cut by 0 bases, the J end by 3 bases, with 8 bases between. The CDR3 spans 15 residues. From germline, CDR1 is SGHAT and CDR2 FQNNGV. CDR3 DNA: TGTGCCAGCAGCTTAGAGTCAGGGTACACCGGGGAGCTGTTTTTT. Its translation: CASSLESGYTGELFF.

The chain recombines TRBV28 with TRBJ2-1; maybe TRBD2 (5 bases). V lost 9 bases and J lost 9, with 15 bases in between. Germline V gives CDR1 MDHEN, CDR2 SYDVKM. The CDR3 spans 12 residues. The CDR3 coding sequence is TGTGCCAGGGGTCGCACCGAGGGTGAGCAGTTCTTC. The encoded protein is CARGRTEGEQFF.

This clonotype is labeled as medium-sized. This rearrangement joins TRBV7-9 to TRBJ1-2; D unclear. Germline lookup yields CDR1 SEHNR and CDR2 FQNEAQ (reference sequence). Trimming shortened V by 5 bases and J by 5 bases, and 6 bases separated the two germline ends. The CDR3 totals 11 residues. Written as DNA, the CDR3 is TGTGCCAGCAGCGTAGGTTATGGCTACACCTTC. It encodes CASSVGYGYTF.

In this sample, this clonotype turned up a few times. The chain carries TRBV10-3 and TRBJ1-2, with D tentatively TRBD1 (5 bases). The CDR3 has 15 amino acids. Germline assignment: CDR1 ENHRY and CDR2 SYGVKD. V lost 7 bases and J lost 4, with 19 bases in between. The DNA for the CDR3 is TGTGCCATCAATGAAGATCCGGGGGACGGCTATGGCTACACCTTC. Translation: CAINEDPGDGYGYTF.

Turning to this clonotype: Because it lacks the conserved phenylalanine or tryptophan at the end, this CDR3 is likely a read error. Because the CDR3's place on the DNA is in doubt, the DNA is left out and the CDR3 is given as listed by TCRdb. The chain has TRBV11-2 and TRBJ2-5. With termini counted, the CDR3 has 12 amino acids. The V gene's germline CDR1 is SGHAT and CDR2 FQNNGV. CDR3 region: CASSLVLETHYL.

Remarks on this clonotype: This could be a read error, since a much larger clone is one nucleotide away. CDR3 protein: CVTSRDGGASTEAFF. CDR3 sequence (DNA): TGTGTCACCAGCAGAGATGGGGGGGCCAGCACTGAAGCTTTCTTT. J is TRBJ1-1 and V is TRBV15, with D possibly matching TRBD1 (6 bases). This CDR3 contains 15 residues. Germline assignment: CDR1 LNHNV and CDR2 YYDKDF (reference sequence).

CDR3 nucleotide sequence: TGCAGCACCGGACAGGGTTTAGGGGAGACCCAGTACTTC. This codes for CSTGQGLGETQYF. This sequence joins TRBV29-1 and TRBJ2-5; 8 nucleotides line up with TRBD1. Looked up from germline, CDR1 is SQVTM and CDR2 is ANQGSEA. The CDR3 runs 13 residues. V was pared by 8 bases and J by 5 bases, with 10 bases of the junction left unmatched.

V gene TRBV11-1 combines with J gene TRBJ2-7, with 7 bases that match TRBD2. The CDR3 is 14 residues long. Germline V gives CDR1 SGHAT, CDR2 FQDESV (reference sequence). Trimming cost V 1 base and J 1 base; bases outside gene matches: 1. The CDR3 DNA reads as TGTGCCAGCAGCTTAGGACTAGCTTCCTACGAGCAGTACTTC. As protein: CASSLGLASYEQYF.

Comment on this clonotype: No conserved phenylalanine or tryptophan ends this CDR3, so it is likely a read error. V gene TRBV7-3 combines with J gene TRBJ2-5; maybe TRBD2 (7 bases). CDR3 length equals 14 residues. Per the germline V gene, CDR1 is SGHTA and CDR2 is FQGTGA. The chain's CDR3 is CSSSLGGAQETQYI. CDR3 nucleotide sequence: TGTTCCAGCAGCTTAGGGGGGGCTCAAGAGACCCAGTACATC.

Comments on this clonotype: The CDR3 end shows no conserved phenylalanine or tryptophan, and so a read error is likely. This CDR3 is CASRPLGVQENQYL. CDR3 DNA: TGTGCCAGCAGACCCCTTGGTGTCCAAGAGAACCAGTACTTA. The genes are TRBV6-5 and TRBJ2-5; no clear D gene. This CDR3 comprises 14 residues. In germline, CDR1 is MNHEY, CDR2 SVGAGI.

This clonotype was seen more than once but under ten times. The chain is built from TRBV7-8 and TRBJ2-7, with a weak D call TRBD1 (6 bases). The germline CDR1 and CDR2 sequences are SGHVS and FQNEAQ. There are 16 residues in the CDR3. Trimming removed 4 bases from V and 12 bases from J, with 28 bases in between. CDR3 in amino acids: CASSSLDSSRYYELYF. In DNA, the CDR3 is TGTGCCAGCAGCTCCTTGGACAGCTCGAGGTACTACGAGTTGTACTTC.